What follows describes a single T cell receptor beta chain. Libraries were prepared by immunoSEQ multiplex PCR; TCRdb keeps only in-frame clonotypes and omits some of them. The data hold about 41,000 clones, with approximately 89% observed a single time. The CDR3 consists of 16 residues. The germline gives CDR1 SEHNR, CDR2 FQNEAQ (reference sequence). Trimming pared 5 bases from V and 0 bases from J, leaving 16 bases between. The data derive from a study of T cell changes during pregnancy in multiple sclerosis. This sequence was found in a female donor in good health, enrolled as a control in a pregnancy study. Sequencing used peripheral blood, obtained in the first trimester of pregnancy. The rearrangement joins TRBV7-9 to TRBJ1-1; weak D call: TRBD1 (5 bases). The CDR3 DNA follows: TGTGCCAGCAGCCAAAGGCAGGGAATAATGAACACTGAAGCTTTCTTT. As protein: CASSQRQGIMNTEAFF.